This T cell receptor beta chain is drawn from a study of shared clonotypes between healthy human individuals. In the study overall: Per-donor plates numbered three CD4 naive, three CD4 memory, two CD8 naive and one CD8 memory.

This CDR3 spans 13 amino acids. Trimming cost V 2 bases and J 6 bases, with 7 bases left between them. Per germline, CDR1 SEHNR and CDR2 FQNEAQ (reference sequence). The data were produced by immunoSEQ multiplex PCR, yet TCRdb's version contains in-frame clones alone and is incomplete. The sample lists about 1.1 million clones, approximately 75% occurring once. This rearrangement joins TRBV7-9 to TRBJ2-2; D ambiguous. Sequencing was carried out using memory CD4+ T cells from PBMCs. Regarding subset: CD45RA-negative fraction. This TCR derives from a man between 18 and 35 years old in good health. Some clones in this sample may be carry-over from other donors' samples. This CDR3 reads CASSLLGAGELFF. For the CDR3, the DNA is TGTGCCAGCAGCTTACTTGGCGCCGGGGAGCTGTTTTTT.